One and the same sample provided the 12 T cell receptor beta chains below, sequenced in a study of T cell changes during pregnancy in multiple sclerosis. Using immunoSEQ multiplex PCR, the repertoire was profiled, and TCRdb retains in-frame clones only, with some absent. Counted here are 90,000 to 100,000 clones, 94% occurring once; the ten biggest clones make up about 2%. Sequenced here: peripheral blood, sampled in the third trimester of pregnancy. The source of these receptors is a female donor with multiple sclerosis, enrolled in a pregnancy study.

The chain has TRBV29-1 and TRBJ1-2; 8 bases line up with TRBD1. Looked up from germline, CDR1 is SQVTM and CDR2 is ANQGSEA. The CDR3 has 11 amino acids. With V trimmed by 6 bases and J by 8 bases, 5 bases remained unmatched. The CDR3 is CSVWTGTGYTF. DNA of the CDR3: TGCAGCGTATGGACAGGGACCGGCTACACCTTC.

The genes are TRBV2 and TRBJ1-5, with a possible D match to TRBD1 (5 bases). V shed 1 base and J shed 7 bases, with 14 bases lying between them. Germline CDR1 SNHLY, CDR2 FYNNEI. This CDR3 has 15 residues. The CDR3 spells CASSEEGAPRQPQHF. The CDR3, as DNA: TGTGCCAGCAGTGAAGAAGGGGCGCCGCGGCAGCCCCAGCATTTT.

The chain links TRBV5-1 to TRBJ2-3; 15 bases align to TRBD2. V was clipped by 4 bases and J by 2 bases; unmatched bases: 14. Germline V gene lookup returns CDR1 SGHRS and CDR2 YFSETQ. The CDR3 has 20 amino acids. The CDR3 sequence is CASSRGLAGGPPFNTDTQYF. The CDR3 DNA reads TGCGCCAGCAGCCGAGGACTAGCGGGAGGGCCTCCCTTCAACACAGATACGCAGTATTTT. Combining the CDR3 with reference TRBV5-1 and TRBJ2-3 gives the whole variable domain KAGVTQTPRYLIKTRGQQVTLSCSPISGHRSVSWYQQTPGQGLQFLFEYFSETQRNKGNFPGRFSGRQFSNSRSEMNVSTLELGDSALYLCASSRGLAGGPPFNTDTQYFGPGTRLTVL.

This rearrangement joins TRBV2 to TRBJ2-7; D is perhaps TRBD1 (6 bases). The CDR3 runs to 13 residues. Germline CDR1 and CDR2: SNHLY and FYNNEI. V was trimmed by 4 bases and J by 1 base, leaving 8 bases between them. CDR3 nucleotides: TGTGCCAGCAGTGTTGACAGGTCCTACGAGCAGTACTTC. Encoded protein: CASSVDRSYEQYF.

As DNA, the CDR3 is TGTGCCAGCAGCAGAGGGCAGCCCCAGCATTTT. It yields the protein CASSRGQPQHF. The V and J genes are TRBV28 and TRBJ1-5, with D uncertain. V was trimmed by 6 bases and J by 7 bases, leaving 7 bases between them. CDR3 length: 11 residues. Germline V CDR1 and CDR2: MDHEN, SYDVKM.

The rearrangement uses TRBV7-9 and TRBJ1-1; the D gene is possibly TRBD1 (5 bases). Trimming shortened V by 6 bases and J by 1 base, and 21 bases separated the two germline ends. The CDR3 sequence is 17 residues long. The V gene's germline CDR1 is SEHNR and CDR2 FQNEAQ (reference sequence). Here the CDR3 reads CASSSNRAAGPNTEAFF. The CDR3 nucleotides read TGTGCCAGCAGTTCGAACCGGGCGGCGGGGCCGAACACTGAAGCTTTCTTT.

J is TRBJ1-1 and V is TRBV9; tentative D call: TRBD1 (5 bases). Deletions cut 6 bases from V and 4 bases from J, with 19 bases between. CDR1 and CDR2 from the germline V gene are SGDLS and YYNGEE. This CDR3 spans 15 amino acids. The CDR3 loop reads CASNPNGGLGTEAFF. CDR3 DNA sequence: TGTGCCAGCAACCCTAACGGGGGGTTGGGCACTGAAGCTTTCTTT.

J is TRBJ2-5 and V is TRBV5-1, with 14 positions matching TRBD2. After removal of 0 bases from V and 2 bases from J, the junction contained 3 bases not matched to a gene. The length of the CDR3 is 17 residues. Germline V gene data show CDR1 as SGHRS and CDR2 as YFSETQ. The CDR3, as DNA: TGCGCCAGCAGCTTGGCCAGGACTAGCGGGGGGCAAGAGACCCAGTACTTC. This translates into CASSLARTSGGQETQYF.

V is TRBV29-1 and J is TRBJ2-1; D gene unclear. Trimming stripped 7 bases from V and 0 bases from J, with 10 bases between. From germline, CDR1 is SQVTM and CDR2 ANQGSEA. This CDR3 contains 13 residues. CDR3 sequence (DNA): TGCAGCGGTTCAAAGAGCTCCTACAATGAGCAGTTCTTC. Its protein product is CSGSKSSYNEQFF.

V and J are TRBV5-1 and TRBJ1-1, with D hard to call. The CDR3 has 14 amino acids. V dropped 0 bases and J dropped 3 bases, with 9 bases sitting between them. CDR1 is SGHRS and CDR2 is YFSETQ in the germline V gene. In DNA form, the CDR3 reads TGCGCCAGCAGCTTGGGTCAGACTTACACTGAAGCTTTCTTT. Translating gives CASSLGQTYTEAFF.

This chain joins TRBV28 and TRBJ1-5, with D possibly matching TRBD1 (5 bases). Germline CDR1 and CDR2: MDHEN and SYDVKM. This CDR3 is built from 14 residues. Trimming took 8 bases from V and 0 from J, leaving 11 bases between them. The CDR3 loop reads CASERDYSNQPQHF. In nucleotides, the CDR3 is TGTGCCAGCGAGAGGGACTATAGCAATCAGCCCCAGCATTTT.

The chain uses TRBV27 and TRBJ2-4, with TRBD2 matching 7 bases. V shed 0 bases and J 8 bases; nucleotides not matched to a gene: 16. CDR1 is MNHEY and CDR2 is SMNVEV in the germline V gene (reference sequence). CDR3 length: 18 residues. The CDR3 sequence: CASSLSLVRETLRDIQYF. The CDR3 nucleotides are TGTGCCAGCAGTTTATCCCTCGTGCGGGAGACGTTGCGGGACATTCAGTACTTC.